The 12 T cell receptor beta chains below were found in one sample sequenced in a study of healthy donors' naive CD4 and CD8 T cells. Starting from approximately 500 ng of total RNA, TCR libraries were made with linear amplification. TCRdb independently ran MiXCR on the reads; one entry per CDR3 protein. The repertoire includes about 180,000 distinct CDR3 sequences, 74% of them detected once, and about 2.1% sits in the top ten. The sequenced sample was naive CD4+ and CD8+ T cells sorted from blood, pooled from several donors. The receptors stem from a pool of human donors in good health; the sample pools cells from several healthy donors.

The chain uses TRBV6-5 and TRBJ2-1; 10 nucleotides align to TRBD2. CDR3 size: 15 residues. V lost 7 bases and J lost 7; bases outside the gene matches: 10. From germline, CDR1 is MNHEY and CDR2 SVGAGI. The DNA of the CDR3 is TGTGCCAGCACCGCCTCTAGCGGGAGATTGAATGAGCAGTTCTTC. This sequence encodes CASTASSGRLNEQFF.

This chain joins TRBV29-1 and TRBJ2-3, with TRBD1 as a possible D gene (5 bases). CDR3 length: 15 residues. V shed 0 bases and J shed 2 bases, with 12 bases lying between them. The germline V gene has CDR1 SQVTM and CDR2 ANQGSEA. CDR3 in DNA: TGCAGCGTTGAAGAGGGCCCACAGGTCACAGATACGCAGTATTTT. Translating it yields CSVEEGPQVTDTQYF.

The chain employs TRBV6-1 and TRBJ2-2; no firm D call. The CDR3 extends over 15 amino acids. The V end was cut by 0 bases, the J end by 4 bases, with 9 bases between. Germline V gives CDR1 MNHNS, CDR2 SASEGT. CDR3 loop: CASSEAGFPTGELFF. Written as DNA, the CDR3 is TGTGCCAGCAGTGAAGCGGGGTTCCCCACCGGGGAGCTGTTTTTT.

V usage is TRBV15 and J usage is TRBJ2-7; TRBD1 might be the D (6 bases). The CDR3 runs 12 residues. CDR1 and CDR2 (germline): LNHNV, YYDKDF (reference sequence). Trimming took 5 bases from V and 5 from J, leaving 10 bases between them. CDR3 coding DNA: TGTGCCACCAGCCGGCAGGGGAACGAGCAGTACTTC. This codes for CATSRQGNEQYF.

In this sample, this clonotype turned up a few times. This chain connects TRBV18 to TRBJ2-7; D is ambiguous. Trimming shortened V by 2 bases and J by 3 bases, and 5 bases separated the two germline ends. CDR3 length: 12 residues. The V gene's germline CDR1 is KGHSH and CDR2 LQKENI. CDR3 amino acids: CASSPSYYEQYF. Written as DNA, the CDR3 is TGTGCCAGCTCACCATCCTACTACGAGCAGTACTTC. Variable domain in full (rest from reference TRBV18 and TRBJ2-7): NAGVMQNPRHLVRRRGQEARLRCSPMKGHSHVYWYRQLPEEGLKFMVYLQKENIIDESGMPKERFSAEFPKEGPSILRIQQVVRGDSAAYFCASSPSYYEQYFGPGTRLTVT.

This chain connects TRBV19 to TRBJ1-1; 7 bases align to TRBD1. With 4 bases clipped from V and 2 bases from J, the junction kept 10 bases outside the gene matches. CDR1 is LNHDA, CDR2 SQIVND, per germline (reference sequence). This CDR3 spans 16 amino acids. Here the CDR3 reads CASSTPPGQINTEAFF. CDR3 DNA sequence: TGTGCCAGTAGTACCCCACCGGGACAGATAAACACTGAAGCTTTCTTT.

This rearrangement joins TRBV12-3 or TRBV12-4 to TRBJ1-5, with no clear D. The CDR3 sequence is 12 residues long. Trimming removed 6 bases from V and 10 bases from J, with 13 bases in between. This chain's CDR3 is CASSPYSTPQHF. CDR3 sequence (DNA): TGTGCCAGCAGCCCTTACTCCACCCCCCAGCATTTT.

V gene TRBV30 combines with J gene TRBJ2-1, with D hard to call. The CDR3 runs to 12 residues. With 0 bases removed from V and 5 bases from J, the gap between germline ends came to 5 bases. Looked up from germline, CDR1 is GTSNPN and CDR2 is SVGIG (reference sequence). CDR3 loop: CAWSVLNNEQFF. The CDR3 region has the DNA TGTGCCTGGAGTGTCCTTAACAATGAGCAGTTCTTC.

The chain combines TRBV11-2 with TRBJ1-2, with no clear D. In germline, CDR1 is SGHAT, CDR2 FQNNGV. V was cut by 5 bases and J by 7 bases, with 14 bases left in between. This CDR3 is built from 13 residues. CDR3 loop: CASSPGRWAGYTF. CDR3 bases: TGTGCCAGCAGCCCCGGACGGTGGGCTGGCTACACCTTC. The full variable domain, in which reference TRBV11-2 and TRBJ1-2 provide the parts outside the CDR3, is EAGVAQSPRYKIIEKRQSVAFWCNPISGHATLYWYQQILGQGPKLLIQFQNNGVVDDSQLPKDRFSAERLKGVDSTLKIQPAKLEDSAVYLCASSPGRWAGYTFGSGTRLTVV.

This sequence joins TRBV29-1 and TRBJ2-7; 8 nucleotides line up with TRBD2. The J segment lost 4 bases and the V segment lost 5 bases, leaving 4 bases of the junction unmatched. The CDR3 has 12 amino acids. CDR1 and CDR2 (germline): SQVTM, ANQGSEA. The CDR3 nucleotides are TGCAGCGTTCGGACTAGCACTTACGAGCAGTACTTC. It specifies CSVRTSTYEQYF.

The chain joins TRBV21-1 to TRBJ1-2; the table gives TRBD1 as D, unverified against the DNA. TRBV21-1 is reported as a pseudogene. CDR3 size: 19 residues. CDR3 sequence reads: CASSKNRCWMPRGTYGYTF. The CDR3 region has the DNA TGTGCCAGCAGCAAAAATCGTTGCTGGATGCCGAGGGGGACTTATGGCTACACCTTC.

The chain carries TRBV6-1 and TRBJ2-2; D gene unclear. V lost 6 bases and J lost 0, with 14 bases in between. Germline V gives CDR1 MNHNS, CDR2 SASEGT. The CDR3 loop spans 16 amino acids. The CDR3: CASSRNRDTNTGELFF. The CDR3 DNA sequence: TGTGCCAGCAGCCGTAACAGAGATACGAACACCGGGGAGCTGTTTTTT.